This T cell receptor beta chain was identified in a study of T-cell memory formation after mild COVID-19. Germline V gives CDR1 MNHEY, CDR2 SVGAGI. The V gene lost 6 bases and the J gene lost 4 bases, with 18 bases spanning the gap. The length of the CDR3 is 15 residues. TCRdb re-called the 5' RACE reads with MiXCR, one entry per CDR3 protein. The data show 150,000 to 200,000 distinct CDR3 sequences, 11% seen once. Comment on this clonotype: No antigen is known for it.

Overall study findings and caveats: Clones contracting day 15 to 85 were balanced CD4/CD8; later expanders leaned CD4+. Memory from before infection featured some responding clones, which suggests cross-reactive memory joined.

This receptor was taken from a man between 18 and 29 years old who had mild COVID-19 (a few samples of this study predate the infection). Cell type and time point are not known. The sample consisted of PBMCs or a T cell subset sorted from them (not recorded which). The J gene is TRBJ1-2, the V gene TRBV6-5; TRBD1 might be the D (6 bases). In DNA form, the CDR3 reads TGTGCCAGCAGCCGCCTCGGGGGCTTCCGCTATGGCTACACCTTC. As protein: CASSRLGGFRYGYTF.